This entry concerns a single TCR beta chain. Antigen specificity is unknown. This entry comes from a study of shared clonotypes between healthy human individuals. Whole-study results and caveats: Depth of sequencing was expected to influence donor clonotype sharing.

Germline CDR1 GTSNPN, CDR2 SVGIG (reference sequence). CDR3 length: 15 amino acids. V was pared by 2 bases and J by 0 bases, with 8 bases between. As defined, naive CD8 cells were CD45RO-negative and positively selected for CCR7, with terminally differentiated effector memory CD45RA+ cells excluded. Generated by immunoSEQ multiplex PCR, the TCRdb table keeps only in-frame clones and is missing some. The profile shows millions of clones, roughly 95% of them singletons. Sequencing was performed on naive CD8+ T cells sorted from blood. This sequence joins TRBV30 and TRBJ2-6; no clear D. The TCR sequence derives from a man younger than 35 in good health. The CDR3: CAWSSGSSGANVLTF. The CDR3 nucleotides are TGTGCCTGGAGTTCCGGTAGCTCTGGGGCCAACGTCCTGACTTTC. Filled out from reference TRBV30 and TRBJ2-6, the complete variable domain reads SQTIHQWPATLVQPVGSPLSLECTVEGTSNPNLYWYRQAAGRGLQLLFYSVGIGQISSEVPQNLSASRPQDRQFILSSKKLLLSDSGFYLCAWSSGSSGANVLTFGAGSRLTVL.